This T cell receptor (beta chain) was sequenced in a study of T cell changes during pregnancy in multiple sclerosis. Generated by immunoSEQ multiplex PCR, the TCRdb table keeps only in-frame clones and is missing some. This sample has tens of thousands of clones, with roughly 90% found just once. V lost 2 bases and J 6 bases, leaving 10 bases between the germline ends. CDR1 and CDR2 (germline): SGHDN, FVKESK. The CDR3 contains 13 residues. The receptor was derived from a female donor with multiple sclerosis, enrolled in a pregnancy study. This sample comprised CD8+ T cells from peripheral blood mononuclear cells, obtained in the first trimester of pregnancy. The chain links TRBV14 to TRBJ1-2; D is undetermined. CDR3 region: CASSQRYSDGYTF. As DNA, the CDR3 is TGTGCCAGCAGCCAACGCTACAGTGATGGCTACACCTTC.